This is a list of T cell receptor beta chains from one sample in a study of vaccination and CD4 T cells after COVID-19. These receptors' antigens are unknown. TCRdb re-analysed the PCR reads in MiXCR, keeping a single row per CDR3 protein. The sample includes thousands of distinct CDR3 sequences, roughly 36% of them seen just once. The sequenced sample was CD4+ T cells from blood, cultured in vitro. These receptors originate from a human donor in good health. Both conserved end residues are part of each CDR3. A D gene is named only where the DNA matches it firmly. Not every row has a clone size; where given, it reads once, few, many or a size class.

v_call: TRBV6-1
clone_size: NA
j_call: TRBJ2-1
d_call: TRBD1
cdr3_aa: CASSPLSGTGTHNEQFF
cdr3_nt: TGTGCCAGCAGCCCCCTTTCCGGGACAGGGACCCACAATGAGCAGTTCTTC

v_call: TRBV9
clone_size: NA
j_call: TRBJ2-5
d_call: NA
cdr3_aa: CASSAPGYQETQYF
cdr3_nt: TGTGCCAGCAGCGCGCCGGGCTACCAAGAGACCCAGTACTTC

v_call: TRBV25-1
clone_size: NA
j_call: TRBJ1-1
d_call: NA
cdr3_aa: CASSSAPPRTEAFF
cdr3_nt: TGTGCCAGCAGTTCGGCACCGCCCCGCACTGAAGCTTTCTTT

v_call: TRBV27
clone_size: NA
j_call: TRBJ1-5
d_call: TRBD1
cdr3_aa: CASSPNRGCGNQPQHF
cdr3_nt: TGTGCCAGCAGTCCCAACAGGGGTTGTGGCAATCAGCCCCAGCATTTT

v_call: TRBV18
clone_size: NA
j_call: TRBJ1-1
d_call: TRBD1
cdr3_aa: CASSPPQTGGFEAFF
cdr3_nt: TGTGCCAGCTCACCACCTCAGACAGGGGGCTTCGAAGCTTTCTTT

v_call: TRBV6-1
clone_size: few
j_call: TRBJ2-5
d_call: TRBD2
cdr3_aa: CASKFSGGETQYF
cdr3_nt: TGTGCCAGCAAATTTAGCGGGGGAGAGACCCAGTACTTC

v_call: TRBV14
clone_size: NA
j_call: TRBJ2-5
d_call: TRBD2
cdr3_aa: CASSQARGGHIETQYF
cdr3_nt: TGTGCCAGCAGCCAAGCTCGGGGGGGACATATAGAGACCCAGTACTTC

v_call: TRBV11-2
clone_size: few
j_call: TRBJ2-7
d_call: TRBD1
cdr3_aa: CASSLHRQGYEQYF
cdr3_nt: TGTGCCAGCAGCTTACACCGACAGGGCTACGAGCAGTACTTC

v_call: TRBV7-8
clone_size: NA
j_call: TRBJ2-2
d_call: TRBD2
cdr3_aa: CASRPGLAGGNTGELFF
cdr3_nt: TGTGCCAGCAGGCCGGGACTAGCGGGGGGAAACACCGGGGAGCTGTTTTTT

v_call: TRBV6-1
clone_size: NA
j_call: TRBJ2-1
d_call: NA
cdr3_aa: CASSVRRGWQEQFF
cdr3_nt: TGTGCCAGCAGTGTGAGAAGGGGGTGGCAGGAGCAGTTCTTC

v_call: TRBV18
clone_size: NA
j_call: TRBJ1-2
d_call: NA
cdr3_aa: CASSQGRSEYGYTF
cdr3_nt: TGTGCCAGCTCCCAGGGACGCTCCGAGTATGGCTACACCTTC

v_call: TRBV20-1
clone_size: NA
j_call: TRBJ1-5
d_call: NA
cdr3_aa: CSARGPGQKQLLSNQPQHF
cdr3_nt: TGCAGTGCTAGAGGACCGGGACAAAAACAACTACTCAGCAATCAGCCCCAGCATTTT

v_call: TRBV5-1
clone_size: few
j_call: TRBJ2-1
d_call: TRBD1
cdr3_aa: CASSEGQVDNEQFF
cdr3_nt: TGCGCCAGCAGCGAGGGACAGGTGGACAATGAGCAGTTCTTC

v_call: TRBV9
clone_size: once
j_call: TRBJ1-1
d_call: NA
cdr3_aa: CASSVGVGGTPEAFF
cdr3_nt: TGTGCCAGCAGCGTGGGTGTGGGAGGAACACCTGAAGCTTTCTTT

v_call: TRBV20-1
clone_size: NA
j_call: TRBJ2-1
d_call: TRBD2
cdr3_aa: CSAPPAGGDNEQFF
cdr3_nt: TGCAGTGCCCCCCCCGCGGGGGGCGACAATGAGCAGTTCTTC

v_call: TRBV20-1
clone_size: NA
j_call: TRBJ1-3
d_call: NA
cdr3_aa: CSARATGTGMNTIYF
cdr3_nt: TGCAGTGCTAGAGCAACAGGGACTGGGATGAACACCATATATTTT

v_call: TRBV19
clone_size: once
j_call: TRBJ1-1
d_call: NA
cdr3_aa: CASSGTDGTEAFF
cdr3_nt: TGTGCCAGTAGTGGAACCGACGGCACTGAAGCTTTCTTT

v_call: TRBV29-1
clone_size: NA
j_call: TRBJ2-7
d_call: NA
cdr3_aa: CSVLSSEHEQYF
cdr3_nt: TGCAGCGTGTTATCCTCGGAGCACGAGCAGTACTTC

v_call: TRBV7-9
clone_size: few
j_call: TRBJ1-6
d_call: TRBD1
cdr3_aa: CASSWDRQNSPLHF
cdr3_nt: TGTGCCAGCAGCTGGGACAGGCAAAATTCACCCCTCCACTTT

v_call: TRBV29-1
clone_size: NA
j_call: TRBJ2-2
d_call: NA
cdr3_aa: CSADRPNTGELFF
cdr3_nt: TGCAGTGCTGACAGGCCGAACACCGGGGAGCTGTTTTTT

v_call: TRBV19
clone_size: few
j_call: TRBJ2-1
d_call: TRBD1
cdr3_aa: CASSATGGSYNEQFF
cdr3_nt: TGTGCCAGTAGTGCGACAGGGGGCTCCTACAATGAGCAGTTCTTC

v_call: TRBV6-1
clone_size: few
j_call: TRBJ1-1
d_call: NA
cdr3_aa: CASSEISLGKAFF
cdr3_nt: TGTGCCAGCAGTGAAATCAGCTTAGGGAAAGCTTTCTTT

v_call: TRBV7-2
clone_size: NA
j_call: TRBJ2-3
d_call: TRBD2
cdr3_aa: CASSPVRGVTQYF
cdr3_nt: TGTGCCAGCAGCCCAGTCCGGGGGGTCACGCAGTATTTT

v_call: TRBV6-5
clone_size: NA
j_call: TRBJ1-5
d_call: NA
cdr3_aa: CASSYSFGPGDQPQHF
cdr3_nt: TGTGCCAGCAGTTACTCGTTCGGACCCGGGGATCAGCCCCAGCATTTT

v_call: TRBV27
clone_size: NA
j_call: TRBJ1-1
d_call: NA
cdr3_aa: CASSLSATYGAFF
cdr3_nt: TGTGCCAGCAGTTTAAGTGCCACGTATGGTGCTTTCTTT

v_call: TRBV20-1
clone_size: few
j_call: TRBJ1-1
d_call: NA
cdr3_aa: CSAREKDTEAFF
cdr3_nt: TGCAGTGCTAGAGAAAAAGACACTGAAGCTTTCTTT

v_call: TRBV27
clone_size: few
j_call: TRBJ1-1
d_call: TRBD1
cdr3_aa: CASSQGTGRNTEAFF
cdr3_nt: TGTGCCAGCAGTCAGGGGACAGGCCGGAACACTGAAGCTTTCTTT

v_call: TRBV18
clone_size: NA
j_call: TRBJ1-2
d_call: TRBD1
cdr3_aa: CASSRDRGNYGYTF
cdr3_nt: TGTGCCAGCTCACGGGACAGGGGTAACTATGGCTACACCTTC

v_call: TRBV7-2
clone_size: NA
j_call: TRBJ2-3
d_call: TRBD2
cdr3_aa: CASSPGLVTDTQYF
cdr3_nt: TGTGCCAGCAGCCCAGGACTAGTCACAGATACGCAGTATTTT

v_call: TRBV7-8
clone_size: few
j_call: TRBJ1-5
d_call: NA
cdr3_aa: CASSLRDSNQPQHF
cdr3_nt: TGTGCCAGCAGCTTAAGAGATAGCAATCAGCCCCAGCATTTT

v_call: TRBV6-2/TRBV6-3
clone_size: NA
j_call: TRBJ1-4
d_call: NA
cdr3_aa: CATGPGDFEKLFF
cdr3_nt: TGTGCCACCGGACCCGGGGACTTTGAAAAACTGTTTTTT

v_call: TRBV27
clone_size: NA
j_call: TRBJ1-1
d_call: NA
cdr3_aa: CASSLYGQVNTEAFF
cdr3_nt: TGTGCCAGCAGTTTATATGGCCAGGTAAACACTGAAGCTTTCTTT

v_call: TRBV19
clone_size: NA
j_call: TRBJ1-5
d_call: NA
cdr3_aa: CASSYNNQPQHF
cdr3_nt: TGTGCCAGTTCCTACAACAATCAGCCCCAGCATTTT

v_call: TRBV14
clone_size: NA
j_call: TRBJ2-5
d_call: NA
cdr3_aa: CASSQGRYQETQYF
cdr3_nt: TGTGCCAGCAGCCAAGGACGGTACCAAGAGACCCAGTACTTC

v_call: TRBV15
clone_size: once
j_call: TRBJ2-4
d_call: NA
cdr3_aa: CATSRTHLLAKNIQYF
cdr3_nt: TGTGCCACCAGCAGAACCCATTTATTAGCCAAAAACATTCAGTACTTC

v_call: TRBV20-1
clone_size: few
j_call: TRBJ2-2
d_call: NA
cdr3_aa: CSARVSGELFF
cdr3_nt: TGCAGTGCTAGAGTATCCGGGGAGCTGTTTTTT

v_call: TRBV21-1
clone_size: NA
j_call: TRBJ1-1
d_call: NA
cdr3_aa: CASSFDRGMNTEAFF
cdr3_nt: TGTGCCAGCTCCTTCGACCGGGGAATGAACACTGAAGCTTTCTTT

v_call: TRBV6-5
clone_size: few
j_call: TRBJ1-2
d_call: NA
cdr3_aa: CASSWDGYGYTF
cdr3_nt: TGTGCCAGCAGTTGGGACGGCTATGGCTACACCTTC

v_call: TRBV10-1
clone_size: few
j_call: TRBJ1-2
d_call: NA
cdr3_aa: CASSLWVEGYGYTF
cdr3_nt: TGCGCCAGCAGTCTCTGGGTGGAAGGCTATGGCTACACCTTC

v_call: TRBV7-3
clone_size: NA
j_call: TRBJ2-7
d_call: NA
cdr3_aa: CASSLTGQSYEQYF
cdr3_nt: TGTGCCAGCAGCTTAACAGGACAGTCCTACGAGCAGTACTTC

v_call: TRBV20-1
clone_size: NA
j_call: TRBJ1-1
d_call: TRBD1
cdr3_aa: CSAPGTGGTEAFF
cdr3_nt: TGCAGTGCTCCCGGGACAGGGGGTACTGAAGCTTTCTTT

v_call: TRBV11-2
clone_size: few
j_call: TRBJ1-1
d_call: NA
cdr3_aa: CASSLVTDAFF
cdr3_nt: TGTGCCAGCAGCTTAGTCACGGACGCTTTCTTT